These T cell receptor beta chains were read from a single sample in a study of T cell responses to AZD1222 COVID-19 vaccine. Clones were read by immunoSEQ multiplex PCR, and TCRdb kept only the in-frame ones, dropping some. The sample lists over 90,000 clones, around 86% occurring once. The sample was peripheral blood, taken on day 0 of AZD1222 vaccination. These receptor sequences come from an adult in good health. CDR3s include the opening cysteine and the closing phenylalanine or tryptophan. The order of the fields is CDR3 protein, CDR3 DNA, J gene, D gene, clone size, V gene. D genes are given only for firm matches. Not every row has a clone size; where given, it reads once, few, many or a size class.

cdr3_aa: CASSGGRQGWEQYF
cdr3_nt: TGTGCCAGCAGTGGCGGACGACAGGGATGGGAGCAGTACTTC
j_call: TRBJ2-7
d_call: TRBD1
clone_size: few
v_call: TRBV27

cdr3_aa: CASSYSGTSGISGANVLTF
cdr3_nt: TGTGCCAGCAGTTACTCCGGGACTAGCGGAATCTCTGGGGCCAACGTCCTGACTTTC
j_call: TRBJ2-6
d_call: TRBD2
clone_size: -
v_call: TRBV6-2/TRBV6-3

cdr3_aa: CASSFRGLGYNEQFF
cdr3_nt: TGTGCCAGCAGTTTCCGGGGCCTGGGCTACAATGAGCAGTTCTTC
j_call: TRBJ2-1
d_call: -
clone_size: -
v_call: TRBV28

cdr3_aa: CASGFRGNTIYF
cdr3_nt: TGTGCCAGCGGGTTTAGGGGAAACACCATATATTTT
j_call: TRBJ1-3
d_call: -
clone_size: -
v_call: TRBV27

cdr3_aa: CASSEGTGTQYF
cdr3_nt: TGTGCCAGCAGTGAAGGGACAGGGACCCAGTACTTC
j_call: TRBJ2-5
d_call: TRBD1
clone_size: -
v_call: TRBV6-1

cdr3_aa: CASSLSGTGFSGNTIYF
cdr3_nt: TGTGCCAGCAGTTTATCCGGGACCGGGTTCTCTGGAAACACCATATATTTT
j_call: TRBJ1-3
d_call: -
clone_size: once
v_call: TRBV27

cdr3_aa: CASSPGLVSYEQYF
cdr3_nt: TGTGCCAGCAGCCCAGGTCTGGTCTCCTACGAGCAGTACTTC
j_call: TRBJ2-7
d_call: -
clone_size: -
v_call: TRBV11-2

cdr3_aa: CASSLPSGSSVNEQFF
cdr3_nt: TGCGCCAGCAGCTTGCCTAGCGGGAGCTCTGTCAATGAGCAGTTCTTC
j_call: TRBJ2-1
d_call: TRBD2
clone_size: -
v_call: TRBV5-1

cdr3_aa: CACYDRGRNSPLHF
cdr3_nt: TGTGCCTGCTACGACAGGGGACGAAATTCACCCCTCCACTTT
j_call: TRBJ1-6
d_call: TRBD1
clone_size: few
v_call: TRBV30

cdr3_aa: CSVEERALYNEQFF
cdr3_nt: TGCAGCGTTGAAGAACGCGCCCTCTACAATGAGCAGTTCTTC
j_call: TRBJ2-1
d_call: -
clone_size: -
v_call: TRBV29-1

cdr3_aa: CASSPDQGRNTEAFF
cdr3_nt: TGTGCCAGCTCACCCGATCAGGGGCGGAACACTGAAGCTTTCTTT
j_call: TRBJ1-1
d_call: -
clone_size: -
v_call: TRBV18

cdr3_aa: CATSRDLMETQYF
cdr3_nt: TGTGCCACCAGCAGAGATCTAATGGAGACCCAGTACTTC
j_call: TRBJ2-5
d_call: -
clone_size: -
v_call: TRBV15

cdr3_aa: CASSPWGAGAYDEQFF
cdr3_nt: TGTGCCAGCAGCCCGTGGGGGGCGGGAGCATACGATGAGCAGTTCTTC
j_call: TRBJ2-1
d_call: -
clone_size: -
v_call: TRBV5-5

cdr3_aa: CASSKTSGSDEQYF
cdr3_nt: TGCGCCAGCAGCAAGACTAGCGGGAGTGACGAGCAGTACTTC
j_call: TRBJ2-7
d_call: TRBD2
clone_size: -
v_call: TRBV5-1

cdr3_aa: CASTLGTGLYNEQFF
cdr3_nt: TGTGCCAGCACTCTCGGGACAGGGCTCTACAATGAGCAGTTCTTC
j_call: TRBJ2-1
d_call: TRBD1
clone_size: -
v_call: TRBV9

cdr3_aa: CATSQSKNEKLFF
cdr3_nt: TGCGCCACCTCACAGAGTAAGAATGAAAAACTGTTTTTT
j_call: TRBJ1-4
d_call: -
clone_size: -
v_call: TRBV10-1

cdr3_aa: CASSTPYEQYF
cdr3_nt: TGTGCCAGCAGCACCCCCTACGAGCAGTACTTC
j_call: TRBJ2-7
d_call: -
clone_size: -
v_call: TRBV6-5

cdr3_aa: CASSLARGEAANEKLFF
cdr3_nt: TGTGCCAGCAGCTTAGCGCGAGGGGAGGCGGCTAATGAAAAACTGTTTTTT
j_call: TRBJ1-4
d_call: -
clone_size: -
v_call: TRBV7-8

cdr3_aa: CASSLRDNFSYEQYF
cdr3_nt: TGTGCCAGCAGTTTAAGGGACAATTTCTCCTACGAGCAGTACTTC
j_call: TRBJ2-7
d_call: -
clone_size: -
v_call: TRBV28

cdr3_aa: CASSPRLAGGDEQYF
cdr3_nt: TGTGCCAGCAGTCCACGACTAGCGGGAGGGGACGAGCAGTACTTC
j_call: TRBJ2-7
d_call: TRBD2
clone_size: -
v_call: TRBV6-5

cdr3_aa: CASSEFLGSEAFF
cdr3_nt: TGTGCCAGCAGTGAATTCCTTGGGTCAGAAGCTTTCTTT
j_call: TRBJ1-1
d_call: -
clone_size: -
v_call: TRBV6-1

cdr3_aa: CASSLIGATEAFF
cdr3_nt: TGTGCCAGCAGCTTGATCGGGGCCACTGAAGCTTTCTTT
j_call: TRBJ1-1
d_call: -
clone_size: -
v_call: TRBV5-5

cdr3_aa: CASSLLLQGADSPLHF
cdr3_nt: TGTGCCAGCTCCCTACTCCTACAGGGGGCGGATTCACCCCTCCACTTT
j_call: TRBJ1-6
d_call: TRBD1
clone_size: -
v_call: TRBV18

cdr3_aa: CASSYSPVSGYTF
cdr3_nt: TGTGCCAGCAGCTACTCGCCGGTTTCGGGCTACACCTTC
j_call: TRBJ1-2
d_call: -
clone_size: -
v_call: TRBV7-9

cdr3_aa: CASSPSGTGGREQYF
cdr3_nt: TGTGCCAGCTCACCCTCCGGGACAGGGGGTCGGGAGCAGTACTTC
j_call: TRBJ2-7
d_call: TRBD1
clone_size: once
v_call: TRBV2

cdr3_aa: CASSELLGRGKLFF
cdr3_nt: TGTGCCAGCAGTGAACTTTTGGGCAGGGGGAAACTGTTTTTT
j_call: TRBJ1-4
d_call: TRBD1
clone_size: -
v_call: TRBV2

cdr3_aa: CASSLGAGIDEQYF
cdr3_nt: TGTGCCAGCAGTTTAGGTGCAGGGATAGACGAGCAGTACTTC
j_call: TRBJ2-7
d_call: -
clone_size: -
v_call: TRBV28

cdr3_aa: CSVGQGETQYF
cdr3_nt: TGCAGCGTTGGGCAGGGAGAGACCCAGTACTTC
j_call: TRBJ2-5
d_call: -
clone_size: once
v_call: TRBV29-1

cdr3_aa: CASSSYRRLDEQYF
cdr3_nt: TGTGCCAGCAGTTCCTACCGGCGCCTTGACGAGCAGTACTTC
j_call: TRBJ2-7
d_call: -
clone_size: -
v_call: TRBV28

cdr3_aa: CASSENRAGGTDTQYF
cdr3_nt: TGTGCCAGCAGTGAAAACAGGGCTGGTGGCACAGATACGCAGTATTTT
j_call: TRBJ2-3
d_call: -
clone_size: -
v_call: TRBV2

cdr3_aa: CASSFAGGVAGELFF
cdr3_nt: TGCGCCAGCAGCTTCGCGGGAGGGGTTGCCGGGGAGCTGTTTTTT
j_call: TRBJ2-2
d_call: TRBD2
clone_size: few
v_call: TRBV5-1

cdr3_aa: CASSQQGLNTEAFF
cdr3_nt: TGTGCCAGCAGCCAGCAGGGGTTGAACACTGAAGCTTTCTTT
j_call: TRBJ1-1
d_call: -
clone_size: once
v_call: TRBV5-5

cdr3_aa: CASMPGGRTQYF
cdr3_nt: TGTGCCAGCATGCCCGGGGGCCGGACGCAGTATTTT
j_call: TRBJ2-3
d_call: -
clone_size: -
v_call: TRBV2

cdr3_aa: CASSLEVETQYF
cdr3_nt: TGTGCCAGCAGCTTGGAAGTAGAGACCCAGTACTTC
j_call: TRBJ2-5
d_call: -
clone_size: -
v_call: TRBV5-6

cdr3_aa: CASSPRGALGQETQYF
cdr3_nt: TGTGCCAGCAGCCCTCGAGGAGCCCTGGGGCAAGAGACCCAGTACTTC
j_call: TRBJ2-5
d_call: -
clone_size: -
v_call: TRBV7-9

cdr3_aa: CASKFRTGYGYTF
cdr3_nt: TGTGCCAGCAAATTTCGGACAGGGTATGGCTACACCTTC
j_call: TRBJ1-2
d_call: TRBD1
clone_size: -
v_call: TRBV6-5

cdr3_aa: CASSQYVQGFGDQNTEAFF
cdr3_nt: TGCGCCAGCAGTCAGTATGTCCAGGGATTCGGGGATCAGAACACTGAAGCTTTCTTT
j_call: TRBJ1-1
d_call: -
clone_size: once
v_call: TRBV23-1

cdr3_aa: CASSSLGDRVYEQYF
cdr3_nt: TGTGCCAGCAGCTCCCTTGGGGACAGGGTCTACGAGCAGTACTTC
j_call: TRBJ2-7
d_call: TRBD1
clone_size: -
v_call: TRBV5-5

cdr3_aa: CASSQTGTLTDTQYF
cdr3_nt: TGTGCCAGCAGCCAGACAGGGACCCTCACAGATACGCAGTATTTT
j_call: TRBJ2-3
d_call: TRBD1
clone_size: -
v_call: TRBV7-8

cdr3_aa: CSASLASGAPSTDTQYF
cdr3_nt: TGCAGTGCTAGTCTGGCTAGCGGGGCCCCTAGCACAGATACGCAGTATTTT
j_call: TRBJ2-3
d_call: TRBD2
clone_size: -
v_call: TRBV20-1